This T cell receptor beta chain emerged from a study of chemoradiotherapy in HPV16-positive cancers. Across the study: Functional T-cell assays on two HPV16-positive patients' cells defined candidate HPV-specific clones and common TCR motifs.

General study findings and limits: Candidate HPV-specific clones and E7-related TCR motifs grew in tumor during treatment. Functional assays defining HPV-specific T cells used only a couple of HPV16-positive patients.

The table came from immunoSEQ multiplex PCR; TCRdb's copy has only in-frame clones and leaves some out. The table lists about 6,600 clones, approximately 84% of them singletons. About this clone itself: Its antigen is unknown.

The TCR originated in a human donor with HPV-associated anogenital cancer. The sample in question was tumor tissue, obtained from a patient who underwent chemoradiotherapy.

CDR3 sequence reads: CASSPPRLGRGAFF. In nucleotides, the CDR3 is TGTGCCAGCAGTCCCCCCCGACTTGGCCGGGGAGCTTTCTTT. J is TRBJ1-1 and V is TRBV28, with D uncertain. V was clipped by 5 bases and J by 10 bases, with 20 bases between them. Per the germline V gene, CDR1 is MDHEN and CDR2 is SYDVKM. The CDR3 totals 14 residues.